These 13 T cell receptor beta chains came from one sample sequenced in a study of CD8 T cells in ankylosing spondylitis. Whole-study findings and limits: A TCR beta motif made of several highly homologous variants seemed typical of ankylosing spondylitis blood.

These receptors have no known antigen. TCRdb redid the calling of the 5' RACE reads with MiXCR, one entry per CDR3 protein. This sample yields roughly 470,000 distinct CDR3 sequences, of which 25% to 30% are seen a single time; roughly 1% belongs to the top ten. Sample: blood, either unsorted or a sorted T cell fraction (not recorded which). The receptor source for this set is a male donor with ankylosing spondylitis.

This clonotype was seen more than once but under ten times. This chain links TRBV12-3 or TRBV12-4 with TRBJ1-1; D not certain. Trimming removed 3 bases at V and 1 base at J, with 9 bases between. The CDR3 extends over 14 amino acids. The CDR3 DNA is TGTGCCAGCAGTTTTGGGTCTTCGAACACTGAAGCTTTCTTT. Its protein product is CASSFGSSNTEAFF.

This chain links TRBV20-1 with TRBJ2-7; no clear D gene. Germline CDR1 reads DFQATT; CDR2 reads SNEGSKA (reference sequence). This CDR3 has 12 amino acids. V was shortened by 1 base and J by 0 bases, with 4 bases between the two germline ends. The CDR3 DNA follows: TGCAGTGCTAGAGTCCCCTCCTACGAGCAGTACGTC. It yields the protein CSARVPSYEQYV.

The count of this clonotype is one. J is TRBJ2-1 and V is TRBV20-1; the D gene is possibly TRBD1 (5 bases). V shed 0 bases and J shed 6 bases, with 12 bases lying between them. The CDR3 loop spans 14 amino acids. The V gene's germline CDR1 is DFQATT and CDR2 SNEGSKA (reference sequence). CDR3 amino acids: CSARDPTGSNEQFF. The CDR3 nucleotides are TGCAGTGCTAGAGATCCTACAGGCAGCAATGAGCAGTTCTTC.

The chain uses TRBV20-1 and TRBJ2-1; 10 nucleotides match TRBD2. Trimming cost V 5 bases and J 1 base; bases outside gene matches: 8. The germline CDR1 and CDR2 sequences are DFQATT and SNEGSKA (reference sequence). The CDR3 sequence is 16 residues long. The CDR3 spells CSASPGLANSYNEQFF. The DNA for the CDR3 is TGCAGTGCTTCACCGGGACTAGCGAATTCCTACAATGAGCAGTTCTTC.

V usage is TRBV20-1 and J usage is TRBJ2-1; 7 positions match TRBD2. With V trimmed by 6 bases and J by 7 bases, 12 bases remained unmatched. Germline V gene sequence: CDR1 DFQATT, CDR2 SNEGSKA (reference sequence). The CDR3 sequence is 14 residues long. The CDR3 is CSAEGAGRRNEQFF. The CDR3 DNA is TGCAGTGCCGAGGGAGCGGGAAGGAGAAATGAGCAGTTCTTC.

This clonotype was counted only a few times. V is TRBV14 and J is TRBJ2-3, with 12 bases matching TRBD1. With 4 bases clipped from V and 6 bases from J, the junction kept 5 bases outside the gene matches. This CDR3 is built from 15 residues. From germline, CDR1 is SGHDN and CDR2 FVKESK. The CDR3 DNA is TGTGCCAGCAGCCCCGGGACAGGGGGCTGGGATACGCAGTATTTT. Translation: CASSPGTGGWDTQYF.

The V and J genes are TRBV15 and TRBJ1-1, with 8 bases that match TRBD1. V dropped 1 base and J dropped 11; count of bases not matched to a gene: 6. CDR1 is LNHNV and CDR2 is YYDKDF in the germline V gene (reference sequence). The CDR3 runs to 13 residues. Written as DNA, the CDR3 is TGTGCCACCAGCAGAGCCATTGACAGGGGCGCTTTCTTT. Translation: CATSRAIDRGAFF. Full variable domain (outside the CDR3, taken from reference TRBV15 and TRBJ1-1): DAMVIQNPRYQVTQFGKPVTLSCSQTLNHNVMYWYQQKSSQAPKLLFHYYDKDFNNEADTPDNFQSRRPNTSFCFLDIRSPGLGDTAMYLCATSRAIDRGAFFGQGTRLTVV.

The chain joins TRBV2 to TRBJ2-1; a possible D gene is TRBD2 (6 bases). V was shortened by 6 bases and J by 3 bases, with 18 bases between the two germline ends. The CDR3 extends over 16 amino acids. CDR1 SNHLY and CDR2 FYNNEI come from the germline V gene. This chain's CDR3 is CASSDLLAADYNEQFF. DNA of the CDR3: TGTGCCAGCAGCGACCTTTTAGCGGCGGACTACAATGAGCAGTTCTTC.

The chain uses TRBV5-1 and TRBJ1-4; no firm D call. From germline, CDR1 is SGHRS and CDR2 YFSETQ. The CDR3 is made up of 14 amino acids. V lost 0 bases to trimming and J lost 10 bases, with 13 bases between them. CDR3 loop: CASSLGRQPPKLFF. The DNA for the CDR3 is TGCGCCAGCAGCTTGGGACGGCAACCACCAAAACTGTTTTTT.

The chain combines TRBV10-3 with TRBJ2-3; D ambiguous. The V gene lost 4 bases and the J gene lost 4 bases, with 9 bases spanning the gap. Germline V gene sequence: CDR1 ENHRY, CDR2 SYGVKD. The CDR3 is made up of 13 amino acids. The CDR3 here is CAISGIRADTQYF. CDR3 in DNA: TGTGCCATCAGTGGTATCCGCGCAGATACGCAGTATTTT.

The chain carries TRBV10-3 and TRBJ2-3; TRBD2 matches at 7 bases. Germline CDR1 ENHRY, CDR2 SYGVKD. With 2 bases clipped from V and 4 bases from J, the junction kept 12 bases outside the gene matches. The length of the CDR3 is 17 residues. The CDR3 DNA reads TGTGCCATCAGTGAGAGACAAGGGGCGGGAGCGGCAGATACGCAGTATTTT. Amino acid sequence: CAISERQGAGAADTQYF.

This clonotype was picked up a small number of times. The J gene is TRBJ1-6, the V gene TRBV25-1; 8 nucleotides match TRBD1. The CDR3 has 13 amino acids. Looked up from germline, CDR1 is MGHDK and CDR2 is SYGVNS. The trim removed 7 bases at V and 7 bases at J, leaving 3 bases unmatched. The DNA of the CDR3 is TGTGCCAGCAATGGACAGGGCAATTCACCCCTCCACTTT. Translating gives CASNGQGNSPLHF.

V usage is TRBV5-1 and J usage is TRBJ1-3, with D maybe TRBD1 (5 bases). This CDR3 has 15 amino acids. CDR1 is SGHRS, CDR2 YFSETQ, per germline. Trimming took off 4 bases at V and 0 bases at J, with 11 bases between the two ends. As DNA, the CDR3 is TGCGCCAGCAGCCGGGACGGTGGCTCTGGAAACACCATATATTTT. Its protein is CASSRDGGSGNTIYF.